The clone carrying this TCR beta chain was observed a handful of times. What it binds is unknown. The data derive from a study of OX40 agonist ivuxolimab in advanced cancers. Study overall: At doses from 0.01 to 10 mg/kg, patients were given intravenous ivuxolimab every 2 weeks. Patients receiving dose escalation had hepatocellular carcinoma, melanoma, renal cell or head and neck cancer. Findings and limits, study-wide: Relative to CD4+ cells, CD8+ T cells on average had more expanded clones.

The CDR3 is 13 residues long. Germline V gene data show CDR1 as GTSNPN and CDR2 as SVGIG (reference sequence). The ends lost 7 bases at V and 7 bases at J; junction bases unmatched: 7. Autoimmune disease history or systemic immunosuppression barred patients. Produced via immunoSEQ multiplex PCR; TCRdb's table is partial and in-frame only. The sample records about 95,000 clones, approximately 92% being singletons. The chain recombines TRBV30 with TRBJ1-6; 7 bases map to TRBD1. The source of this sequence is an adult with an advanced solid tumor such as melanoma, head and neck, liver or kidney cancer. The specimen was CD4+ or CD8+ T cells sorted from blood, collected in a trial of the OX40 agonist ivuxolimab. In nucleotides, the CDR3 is TGTGCCTTCTCTCGACAGGGAAATTCACCCCTCCACTTT. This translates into CAFSRQGNSPLHF.